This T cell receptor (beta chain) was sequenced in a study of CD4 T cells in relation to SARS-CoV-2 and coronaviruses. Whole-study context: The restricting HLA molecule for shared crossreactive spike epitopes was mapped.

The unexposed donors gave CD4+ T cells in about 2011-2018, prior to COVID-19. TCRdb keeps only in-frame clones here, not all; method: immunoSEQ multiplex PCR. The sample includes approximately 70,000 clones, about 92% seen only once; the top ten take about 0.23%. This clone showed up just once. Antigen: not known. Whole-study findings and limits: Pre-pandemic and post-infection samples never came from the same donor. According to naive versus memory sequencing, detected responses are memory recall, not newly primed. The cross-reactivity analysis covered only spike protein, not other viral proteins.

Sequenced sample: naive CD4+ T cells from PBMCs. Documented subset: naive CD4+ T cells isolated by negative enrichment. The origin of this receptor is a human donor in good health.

The DNA of the CDR3 is TGCAGCGTGGGAACTCAGCCTCGACCCGTGGAGACCCAGTACTTC. It encodes CSVGTQPRPVETQYF. V usage is TRBV29-1 and J usage is TRBJ2-5; no reliable D call. The CDR3 spans 15 residues. From germline, CDR1 is SQVTM and CDR2 ANQGSEA. V lost 6 bases to trimming and J lost 5 bases, with 22 bases between them.